One and the same sample provided the 20 T cell receptor beta chains below, sequenced in a study of T-cell memory formation after mild COVID-19. From the 5' RACE reads, TCRdb called clonotypes with MiXCR, one entry per CDR3 protein. Of roughly 370,000 distinct CDR3 sequences in the sample, 15% to 20% were seen once. Sequenced material: PBMCs or a T cell subset sorted from them (not recorded which). The receptor source for this set is a man aged 18 to 29 who had mild COVID-19 (a few samples of this study predate the infection). Cell type and time point are not known.

This clonotype has only a few counts. The chain joins TRBV4-2 to TRBJ2-7; 9 nucleotides match TRBD2. This CDR3 is 15 amino acids long. Germline V lookup: CDR1 LGHNA, CDR2 YNFKEQ. The ends lost 5 bases at V and 0 bases at J; junction bases unmatched: 5. Here the CDR3 DNA reads TGTGCCAGCAGCGTTAGCGGGGGCAGCTCCTACGAGCAGTACGTC. Translated, it gives CASSVSGGSSYEQYV.

There are a few counts of this clonotype. The chain employs TRBV24-1 and TRBJ2-3; D ambiguous. Trimming cost V 9 bases and J 4 bases, with 10 bases left between them. CDR1 and CDR2 (germline): KGHDR, SFDVKD. The CDR3 loop spans 12 amino acids. CDR3 amino acids: CATSSTSDTQYF. In nucleotides, the CDR3 is TGTGCCACCTCCTCCACCTCAGATACGCAGTATTTT.

The V and J genes are TRBV20-1 and TRBJ2-1; unclear D gene. This CDR3 comprises 15 residues. V lost 8 bases and J lost 2, with 19 bases in between. In germline, CDR1 is DFQATT, CDR2 SNEGSKA (reference sequence). The CDR3 coding sequence is TGCAGTACTTCCCTATTAACGAGGACCTACAATGAGCAGTTCTTC. It yields the protein CSTSLLTRTYNEQFF.

This clonotype was detected only a few times. The CDR3 DNA sequence: TGCGCCAGCAGCCAAGAGACAGCCTATAGCAATCAGCCCCAGCATTTT. Translation: CASSQETAYSNQPQHF. This chain joins TRBV4-1 and TRBJ1-5; D possibly corresponds to TRBD1 (5 bases). The CDR3 runs to 16 residues. Germline lookup yields CDR1 MGHRA and CDR2 YSYEKL. The V gene lost 0 bases and the J gene lost 0 bases, with 9 bases spanning the gap.

The V gene is TRBV3-1, the J gene TRBJ2-3; TRBD1 aligns across 7 bases. CDR1 and CDR2 from the germline V gene are LGHDT and YNNKEL (reference sequence). The CDR3 loop spans 14 amino acids. V trimming: 4 bases; J trimming: 3 bases; junction bases outside the gene matches: 4. The chain's CDR3 is CASSPTGVTDTQYF. Here the CDR3 DNA reads TGTGCCAGCAGCCCCACAGGGGTTACAGATACGCAGTATTTT.

The gene calls are TRBV6-2 or TRBV6-3 and TRBJ2-7; perhaps TRBD2 as D (5 bases). The germline CDR1 and CDR2 sequences are MNHEY and SVGEGT. The CDR3 spans 12 residues. V lost 6 bases and J lost 3, with 9 bases in between. This chain's CDR3 is CASSLANYEQYF. The CDR3 DNA is TGTGCCAGCAGCCTAGCCAACTACGAGCAGTACTTC.

V usage is TRBV6-6 and J usage is TRBJ2-1; TRBD1 might be the D (8 bases). V dropped 7 bases and J dropped 6 bases, with 25 bases sitting between them. This CDR3 region has 17 residues. Germline CDR1 and CDR2: MNHNY and SVGAGI (reference sequence). The CDR3 nucleotides are TGTGCCAGCACCCCTCGCGGGAGACAGGGGAATTCCAATGAGCAGTTCTTC. It codes for CASTPRGRQGNSNEQFF.

In this sample, this clonotype turned up a few times. The chain joins TRBV6-2 or TRBV6-3 to TRBJ2-5; TRBD1 matches at 7 bases. CDR3 length equals 14 residues. CDR1 MNHEY and CDR2 SVGEGT come from the germline V gene. Losses at the gene ends were 5 bases for V and 6 bases for J; bases not matched to a gene: 9. CDR3: CASSTRTGPKTQYF. In nucleotides, the CDR3 is TGTGCCAGCAGTACCCGGACAGGACCCAAGACCCAGTACTTC.

The V and J genes are TRBV6-5 and TRBJ1-2; the D is unclear. Trimming left V 2 bases short and J 4 bases short, with 8 bases between. The CDR3 runs to 13 residues. Germline values: CDR1 MNHEY, CDR2 SVGAGI. The CDR3 DNA follows: TGTGCCAGCAGTTACGGGTGGGGCTATGGCTACACCTTC. As protein: CASSYGWGYGYTF.

In this sample, this clonotype turned up a few times. The chain employs TRBV4-1 and TRBJ2-6, with 7 bases fitting TRBD1. CDR1 and CDR2 (germline): MGHRA, YSYEKL. This CDR3 contains 19 residues. Unmatched junction bases numbered 13, after V lost 4 bases and J lost 1 base. CDR3 nucleotide sequence: TGCGCCAGCAGCCCCCCCCCCGGGACAGCGTCTTCTGGGGCCAACGTCCTGACTTTC. This codes for CASSPPPGTASSGANVLTF.

Many counts were recorded for this clonotype. The gene calls are TRBV7-2 and TRBJ2-5; tentatively, D is TRBD1 (5 bases). The germline V gene has CDR1 SGHTA and CDR2 FQGNSA. The V end lost 1 base, the J end lost 1 base, and 7 bases lay between the germline ends. The CDR3 runs to 14 residues. CDR3 DNA sequence: TGTGCCAGCAGCTTAGTTGGGGCCCAAGAGACCCAGTACTTC. Protein: CASSLVGAQETQYF.

The chain recombines TRBV12-3 or TRBV12-4 with TRBJ1-2; possible D gene TRBD1, 6 bases. Deletions cut 9 bases from V and 8 bases from J, with 22 bases between. The CDR3 spans 14 residues. CDR3 residues: CASSTGRAGGGYTF. In DNA form, the CDR3 reads TGTGCCAGTTCGACCGGGCGAGCGGGGGGCGGCTACACCTTC.

The chain recombines TRBV5-5 with TRBJ2-4; tentatively, D is TRBD1 (5 bases). Germline CDR1 reads SGHKS; CDR2 reads YYEKEE (reference sequence). The V gene lost 0 bases and the J gene lost 9 bases, with 10 bases spanning the gap. The length of the CDR3 is 13 residues. DNA of the CDR3: TGTGCCAGCAGCTTGGGGGGCCAGGGCATTCAGTACTTC. As protein: CASSLGGQGIQYF.

The rearrangement uses TRBV5-1 and TRBJ2-1; D uncertain. The germline V gene has CDR1 SGHRS and CDR2 YFSETQ. The germline V and J ends were trimmed by 0 bases and 0 bases, with 7 bases remaining between them. The CDR3 is 15 residues long. Written as DNA, the CDR3 is TGCGCCAGCAGCTTGGTAGCAGACTCCTACAATGAGCAGTTCTTC. Protein sequence: CASSLVADSYNEQFF.

This clonotype was observed a few times. The gene calls are TRBV5-4 and TRBJ2-1; 8 bases are a match to TRBD2. The CDR3 is 15 amino acids. Germline CDR1 is SGHNT and CDR2 is YYREEE (reference sequence). The V gene end was trimmed by 0 bases and the J gene end by 6 bases; junction bases not matched to a gene: 5. CDR3 sequence: CASSLGTGGPNEQFF. In DNA form, the CDR3 reads TGTGCCAGCAGCTTGGGGACGGGGGGGCCCAATGAGCAGTTCTTC.

The V gene is TRBV5-1, the J gene TRBJ2-1; TRBD1 matches 9 bases. There are 15 residues in the CDR3. V shed 3 bases, J shed 6 bases, and the junction held 7 bases outside the gene matches. The germline V gene has CDR1 SGHRS and CDR2 YFSETQ. CDR3 region: CASSSPGQGANEQFF. The CDR3 nucleotides are TGCGCCAGCAGCTCCCCGGGACAGGGTGCCAATGAGCAGTTCTTC.

This clonotype was counted a few times. The rearrangement uses TRBV27 and TRBJ2-1; 10 bases line up with TRBD2. This CDR3 contains 20 residues. Trimming took 2 bases from V and 5 from J; bases not matched to a gene: 18. Germline loops: CDR1 MNHEY, CDR2 SMNVEV (reference sequence). CDR3 nucleotides: TGTGCCAGCAGTTTAAGAGCGTTAGTGTGGGGTCTAGCGGGGGACAATGAGCAGTTCTTC. Protein: CASSLRALVWGLAGDNEQFF.

In its sample, this clonotype was seen many times. This chain uses TRBV5-1 with TRBJ1-2; D is possibly TRBD1 (6 bases). The CDR3 covers 14 residues. Germline V gene data show CDR1 as SGHRS and CDR2 as YFSETQ. Between the trimmed V and J ends, which lost 0 bases and 6 bases, there was a span of 12 bases. The CDR3 protein is CASSLEGRGDGYTF. In nucleotides, the CDR3 is TGCGCCAGCAGCTTGGAAGGCAGGGGAGATGGCTACACCTTC.

The chain combines TRBV6-2 or TRBV6-3 with TRBJ2-3; no clear D gene. V shed 0 bases and J shed 4 bases, with 11 bases lying between them. The CDR3 is 15 residues long. The V gene's germline CDR1 is MNHEY and CDR2 SVGEGT. This CDR3 is CASSYSTRPADTQYF. As DNA, the CDR3 is TGTGCCAGCAGTTACTCGACCAGGCCTGCAGATACGCAGTATTTT.

The CDR3 nucleotides are TGTGCCAGCAGATCTAGGACGGGAGCTAATCAGCCCCAGCATTTT. Amino acids: CASRSRTGANQPQHF. This chain links TRBV6-5 with TRBJ1-5, with D unresolved. The V and J ends lost 6 bases and 4 bases respectively, with 16 bases between them. The CDR3 covers 15 residues. Germline CDR1 MNHEY, CDR2 SVGAGI.